The TCR beta chain described here comes from a study of CD8 T cells in ankylosing spondylitis. Findings and limits, study-wide: Disease-linked clones, CD8+, were relatively rare in peripheral blood. Disease-associated clones were reportedly significantly overrepresented in matched ankylosing spondylitis synovial fluid.

Molecular-barcoded quantitative 5'-RACE produced these TCR beta libraries. TCRdb analysed the 5' RACE reads with MiXCR anew, one entry per CDR3 protein. The sample yields 250,000 to 400,000 distinct CDR3 sequences, 11% seen once. As to this clonotype: What it binds is unknown. The germline gene is not matched at one end of the junction; a read error may be the cause.

The CDR3 sequence is 14 residues long. The TCR comes from a female donor with ankylosing spondylitis or in good health (not recorded which). The V gene is TRBV12-3 or TRBV12-4, the J gene TRBJ2-3, with 11 bases matching TRBD2. The sequenced sample consisted of blood, either unsorted or a sorted T cell fraction (not recorded which). The CDR3 DNA sequence: TGTGACAGCAGGACAGGACTAGCGGGTGTTACGCAGTATTTT. This encodes CDSRTGLAGVTQYF.